The 26 T cell receptor beta chains in this list originate from one sample, sequenced in a study of shared clonotypes between healthy human individuals. Data came from immunoSEQ multiplex PCR; TCRdb stores just in-frame clones and leaves some out. The sample has roughly 1,500,000 clones; about 98.5% are singletons. Specimen: naive CD4+ T cells sorted from blood. Subset given: CD45RA+ positively selected. Receptors were obtained from a man between 25 and 39 years old in good health.

CDR3 nucleotides: TGTGCCAGCAGCCTTAGGGCGGCTCTCGTCGGCCAAGAGACCCAGTACTTC. It translates to CASSLRAALVGQETQYF. This chain links TRBV27 with TRBJ2-5; D gene unclear. This CDR3 region has 17 residues. V dropped 6 bases and J dropped 1 base, with 21 bases sitting between them. Germline V CDR1 and CDR2: MNHEY, SMNVEV (reference sequence).

A single count supports this clone. The chain has TRBV7-2 and TRBJ2-7, with a weak D call TRBD1 (5 bases). This CDR3 contains 15 residues. V lost 2 bases and J 4 bases, leaving 15 bases between the germline ends. The germline V gene has CDR1 SGHTA and CDR2 FQGNSA. CDR3 loop: CASSLNFQGTYEQYF. The CDR3, as DNA: TGTGCCAGCAGCTTAAATTTCCAGGGAACGTACGAGCAGTACTTC.

Comments on this clone: Additional DNA sequences in this sample encode the identical CDR3. CDR3: CAISPGQGNQPQHF. CDR3 DNA sequence: TGTGCCATCAGCCCGGGACAGGGGAATCAGCCCCAGCATTTT. The genes are TRBV10-3 and TRBJ1-5; 10 nucleotides line up with TRBD1. The CDR3 spans 14 residues. CDR1 is ENHRY and CDR2 is SYGVKD in the germline V gene. Trimming at V came to 6 bases and at J to 4 bases, leaving 3 bases not matched to a gene.

This chain connects TRBV11-2 to TRBJ2-1; D is undetermined. The germline CDR1 and CDR2 sequences are SGHAT and FQNNGV. The CDR3 consists of 15 residues. The V and J ends lost 1 base and 6 bases respectively, with 13 bases between them. This CDR3 is CASSLGNSDFNEQFF. The DNA for the CDR3 is TGTGCCAGCAGCTTAGGTAACAGCGACTTCAATGAGCAGTTCTTC.

The genes are TRBV6-5 and TRBJ1-1, with a tentative D call TRBD1 (5 bases). Per the germline V gene, CDR1 is MNHEY and CDR2 is SVGAGI. The CDR3 consists of 13 residues. V was trimmed by 6 bases and J by 7 bases, leaving 15 bases between them. CDR3 residues: CASRGGQPLEAFF. For the CDR3, the DNA is TGTGCCAGCAGGGGAGGACAACCGCTTGAAGCTTTCTTT.

DNA of the CDR3: TGTGCCAGCAGATCACAGGGGGCCGCGAACACCGGGGAGCTGTTTTTT. It translates to CASRSQGAANTGELFF. This sequence joins TRBV2 and TRBJ2-2, with 9 bases that match TRBD1. Per the germline V gene, CDR1 is SNHLY and CDR2 is FYNNEI. The CDR3 is 16 residues long. The trim removed 6 bases at V and 0 bases at J, leaving 5 bases unmatched. Using reference TRBV2 and TRBJ2-2 for the parts outside the CDR3, the full variable domain is EPEVTQTPSHQVTQMGQEVILRCVPISNHLYFYWYRQILGQKVEFLVSFYNNEISEKSEIFDDQFSVERPDGSNFTLKIRSTKLEDSAMYFCASRSQGAANTGELFFGEGSRLTVL.

V and J are TRBV19 and TRBJ2-3; 11 bases map to TRBD2. The CDR3 has 14 residues. The germline gives CDR1 LNHDA, CDR2 SQIVND (reference sequence). J gave up 5 bases and V 4 bases, and 2 bases lay outside the gene matches. The DNA of the CDR3 is TGTGCCAGTAGTAAACTAGCGGGAGAAGATACGCAGTATTTT. Its translation: CASSKLAGEDTQYF.

The J gene is TRBJ2-1, the V gene TRBV27; a weak D match, TRBD2 (7 bases). Per germline, CDR1 MNHEY and CDR2 SMNVEV (reference sequence). The V gene lost 6 bases and the J gene lost 7 bases, with 19 bases spanning the gap. This CDR3 region has 15 residues. CDR3: CASSLAGEGGNEQFF. Written as DNA, the CDR3 is TGTGCCAGCAGCCTGGCGGGGGAAGGGGGAAATGAGCAGTTCTTC.

CDR3 protein: CAISEKRLRDSTYEQYF. As DNA, the CDR3 is TGTGCCATCAGTGAGAAGAGGTTGAGGGACTCCACCTACGAGCAGTACTTC. The genes are TRBV10-3 and TRBJ2-7; weak D call: TRBD2 (6 bases). Germline CDR1 ENHRY, CDR2 SYGVKD. The CDR3 is 17 residues long. V lost 2 bases to trimming and J lost 2 bases, with 19 bases between them.

This clone came up once. The chain joins TRBV6-6 to TRBJ1-2; weak D call: TRBD1 (5 bases). Looked up from germline, CDR1 is MNHNY and CDR2 is SVGAGI (reference sequence). The CDR3 consists of 15 residues. V was cut by 5 bases and J by 3 bases, with 16 bases left in between. The CDR3, as DNA: TGTGCCAGCAGTCACCCTATCGACAGATACTATGGCTACACCTTC. Amino acid sequence: CASSHPIDRYYGYTF.

About this clone itself: In the same sample, other DNA sequences code for this CDR3. The J gene is TRBJ2-7, the V gene TRBV9; D is unclear. V was cut by 0 bases and J by 3 bases, with 10 bases left in between. CDR1 and CDR2 from the germline V gene are SGDLS and YYNGEE. This CDR3 region has 14 residues. Written as DNA, the CDR3 is TGTGCCAGCAGCGTAGGGGGTCAGAACTACGAGCAGTACTTC. It encodes CASSVGGQNYEQYF.

The count of this clone is one. Other DNA sequences in this specimen translate into the identical CDR3. V and J are TRBV9 and TRBJ2-3, with TRBD1 as a possible D gene (6 bases). The germline CDR1 and CDR2 sequences are SGDLS and YYNGEE. The V end was cut by 2 bases, the J end by 3 bases, with 10 bases between. This CDR3 has 14 amino acids. The CDR3 DNA follows: TGTGCCAGCAGCGTTGGCAGGGGAACAGATACGCAGTATTTT. This sequence encodes CASSVGRGTDTQYF.

The V gene is TRBV25-1, the J gene TRBJ2-2; tentative D call: TRBD1 (5 bases). Deletions cut 3 bases from V and 7 bases from J, with 15 bases between. The V gene's germline CDR1 is MGHDK and CDR2 SYGVNS. This CDR3 has 15 residues. Written as DNA, the CDR3 is TGTGCCAGCAGTGACAGGGTTGGTCTCGGCGGGGAGCTGTTTTTT. It yields the protein CASSDRVGLGGELFF.

This clone was detected once. The chain employs TRBV6-1 and TRBJ2-1; D unclear. This CDR3 is 16 amino acids long. The germline V gene encodes CDR1 MNHNS and CDR2 SASEGT. The germline V and J ends were trimmed by 2 bases and 7 bases, with 18 bases remaining between them. The CDR3, as DNA: TGTGCCAGCAGTGAACAATCGGCACGCACTCGGAATGAGCAGTTCTTC. Translation gives CASSEQSARTRNEQFF.

J is TRBJ2-3 and V is TRBV5-1; D gene uncertain. CDR3 size: 14 residues. The germline V gene encodes CDR1 SGHRS and CDR2 YFSETQ. The V gene lost 2 bases and the J gene lost 0 bases, with 7 bases spanning the gap. The CDR3, as DNA: TGCGCCAGCAGCTTAACCCAGAGCACAGATACGCAGTATTTT. Encoded protein: CASSLTQSTDTQYF.

The rearrangement joins TRBV18 to TRBJ1-2, with 7 bases identical to TRBD1. Germline V lookup: CDR1 KGHSH, CDR2 LQKENI. This CDR3 is built from 16 residues. V lost 0 bases, J lost 6 bases, and 10 bases stayed unmatched. The CDR3 DNA reads as TGTGCCAGCTCACCACCCTCATCGGACAGGTCCGATGGCTACACCTTC. Translating it yields CASSPPSSDRSDGYTF.

CDR3 DNA: TGTGCCAGCTCCCGGGACAGGGGTGGTGATGAGCAGTTCTTC. This sequence encodes CASSRDRGGDEQFF. The chain employs TRBV18 and TRBJ2-1; TRBD1 aligns across 10 bases. This CDR3 is built from 14 residues. V gave up 6 bases and J gave up 8 bases; unmatched junction bases: 7. The germline V gene has CDR1 KGHSH and CDR2 LQKENI.

V and J are TRBV7-6 and TRBJ2-1; 12 bases map to TRBD1. The CDR3 runs 15 residues. Germline V gene data show CDR1 as SGHVS and CDR2 as FNYEAQ. V was pared by 4 bases and J by 7 bases, with 5 bases of the junction left unmatched. CDR3 sequence: CASSSGQGARNEQFF. DNA for the CDR3: TGTGCCAGCAGCTCGGGACAGGGGGCTCGAAATGAGCAGTTCTTC.

To note about this clone: The same CDR3 is also encoded by other DNA sequences in this sample. The genes are TRBV9 and TRBJ1-5; no clear D. From germline, CDR1 is SGDLS and CDR2 YYNGEE. The CDR3 covers 14 residues. V was trimmed by 0 bases and J by 4 bases, leaving 8 bases between them. The CDR3 DNA is TGTGCCAGCAGCGTAGGAGTTGGAAATCAGCCCCAGCATTTT. Its translation is CASSVGVGNQPQHF.

The chain joins TRBV19 to TRBJ2-1; 8 bases map to TRBD2. The CDR3 covers 16 residues. Germline V gene data show CDR1 as LNHDA and CDR2 as SQIVND (reference sequence). Trimming took 5 bases from V and 3 from J; bases not matched to a gene: 9. CDR3 nucleotide sequence: TGTGCCAGTAGTGGGACCGGGACTAGGAGCTACAATGAGCAGTTCTTC. It specifies CASSGTGTRSYNEQFF.

CDR3 residues: CASAYRTGNYGYTF. DNA for the CDR3: TGTGCCAGCGCGTACCGAACAGGGAACTATGGCTACACCTTC. The chain joins TRBV6-6 to TRBJ1-2; a weak D match, TRBD1 (6 bases). This CDR3 is 14 amino acids long. Trimming removed 8 bases at V and 2 bases at J, with 15 bases between. Germline values: CDR1 MNHNY, CDR2 SVGAGI (reference sequence).

V is TRBV27 and J is TRBJ2-7; D is perhaps TRBD2 (6 bases). The CDR3 loop spans 15 amino acids. Germline V CDR1 and CDR2: MNHEY, SMNVEV (reference sequence). Trimming pared 1 base from V and 3 bases from J, leaving 13 bases between. The CDR3 DNA follows: TGTGCCAGCAGTTTATATGGGGGGACCCTCTACGAGCAGTACTTC. Translated, it gives CASSLYGGTLYEQYF.

The V call is TRBV10-2, the J call TRBJ1-2, with D uncertain. The CDR3 is 14 residues long. Trimming cost V 6 bases and J 6 bases, with 17 bases left between them. CDR1 and CDR2 (germline): WSHSY, SAAADI. The CDR3 here is CASRAPGSRDGYTF. The CDR3 coding sequence is TGCGCCAGCAGAGCGCCGGGATCTCGGGATGGCTACACCTTC.

V gene TRBV20-1 combines with J gene TRBJ2-1; possible D gene TRBD2, 6 bases. The germline V and J ends were trimmed by 5 bases and 6 bases, with 8 bases remaining between them. CDR3 size: 11 residues. Germline V gene sequence: CDR1 DFQATT, CDR2 SNEGSKA (reference sequence). The DNA for the CDR3 is TGCAGTGCTTGGGGGGTCAATGAGCAGTTCTTC. As protein: CSAWGVNEQFF.

V usage is TRBV27 and J usage is TRBJ2-1; D is ambiguous. The CDR3 is 14 amino acids. The V gene's germline CDR1 is MNHEY and CDR2 SMNVEV (reference sequence). Trimming left V 4 bases short and J 4 bases short, with 11 bases between. The CDR3 loop reads CASSSSAPYNEQFF. CDR3 sequence (DNA): TGTGCCAGCAGTTCCTCAGCGCCATACAATGAGCAGTTCTTC.

This rearrangement joins TRBV30 to TRBJ1-2; D is undetermined. V was pared by 2 bases and J by 8 bases, with 18 bases between. The CDR3 is 14 amino acids. Germline CDR1 is GTSNPN and CDR2 is SVGIG (reference sequence). In DNA, the CDR3 is TGTGCCTGGAGTAGGGCAGCGGATGCTAGGGGCTACACCTTC. It codes for CAWSRAADARGYTF.